Listed below are T cell receptor beta chains from one sample, sequenced in a study of blood T cell repertoires in COVID-19. Produced via immunoSEQ multiplex PCR; TCRdb's table is partial and in-frame only. The table lists 87,000 or so clones, around 83% of them singletons. Sequencing was performed on peripheral blood. The receptors were sampled from a woman in her sixties or seventies with acute or convalescent COVID-19. The CDR3 runs from the conserved cysteine through the conserved F or W. A D gene is named only where the DNA matches it firmly. Not every row has a clone size; where given, it reads once, few, many or a size class.

clone_size d_call j_call v_call cdr3_length cdr3_nt cdr3_aa
NA NA TRBJ1-4 TRBV30 14 TGTGCCTGGGGTGAAGGGGGATCTGAGGAAAAACTGTTTTTT CAWGEGGSEEKLFF
NA TRBD1 TRBJ1-2 TRBV10-3 14 TGTGCCATCAGTGAGACGGGACAGGGTGGAGGCTACACCTTC CAISETGQGGGYTF
few TRBD1 TRBJ1-1 TRBV5-5 18 TGTGCCAGCAGCTTGGTAGGTATGGGACAGTTTTTTGGCACTGAAGCTTTCTTT CASSLVGMGQFFGTEAFF
NA NA TRBJ1-2 TRBV11-2 13 TGTGCCAGCAGCTTAATACAGGGTCTTGGCTACACCTTC CASSLIQGLGYTF
NA TRBD1 TRBJ1-2 TRBV24-1 16 TGTGCCACCAGTGACCCTAACCCCGACAGGGGGTATGGCTACACCTTC CATSDPNPDRGYGYTF
NA TRBD2 TRBJ2-3 TRBV7-9 14 TGTGCCAGCAGCCAGAGCGGGGGGACCGATACGCAGTATTTT CASSQSGGTDTQYF
once TRBD1 TRBJ2-3 TRBV10-3 15 TGTGCCATCAGTGAGGCGCCAGGGGGTACAGATACGCAGTATTTT CAISEAPGGTDTQYF
once TRBD1 TRBJ1-3 TRBV6-6 15 TGTGCCAGCAGTCCCGACAGGGCTGCTGGAAACACCATATATTTT CASSPDRAAGNTIYF
NA NA TRBJ2-6 TRBV19 14 TGTGCCAGCCACAGGAGCTCTGGGGCCAACGTCCTGACTTTC CASHRSSGANVLTF
NA TRBD2 TRBJ2-5 TRBV3-1/TRBV3-2 15 TGTGCCAGCAGCGCCGCGGGGGGCCGATGGGAGACCCAGTACTTC CASSAAGGRWETQYF
NA TRBD2 TRBJ2-2 TRBV5-1 16 TGCGCCAGCAGAGAATCTAGCGGGGGGATCGCCGGGGAGCTGTTTTTT CASRESSGGIAGELFF
NA TRBD1 TRBJ1-2 TRBV18 18 TGTGCCAGCTCACCGGACGTGACAGGGCCCTCTGCTAACTATGGCTACACCTTC CASSPDVTGPSANYGYTF
NA NA TRBJ1-2 TRBV28 13 TGTGCCAGCAGTTTGGGGGGGAACTATGGCTACACCTTC CASSLGGNYGYTF
NA NA TRBJ2-5 TRBV11-3 13 TGTGCCAGCAGCCGGCAGGGGGGAGAGACCCAGTACTTC CASSRQGGETQYF
NA TRBD1 TRBJ1-1 TRBV5-1 15 TGCGCCAGCAGCTTGTACACAGGGGTGAACACTGAAGCTTTCTTT CASSLYTGVNTEAFF
NA TRBD1 TRBJ1-5 TRBV19 14 TGTGCCAGTAGGGCAGGGGGCAGCAATCAGCCCCAGCATTTT CASRAGGSNQPQHF
NA TRBD1 TRBJ1-2 TRBV2 14 TGTGCCACCTCAACCCCGGACAGGGTGCGCGGCTACACCTTC CATSTPDRVRGYTF
few TRBD1 TRBJ1-4 TRBV28 12 TGTGCCTCGGGCAGGGGGTGGGAAAAACTGTTTTTT CASGRGWEKLFF
NA NA TRBJ1-2 TRBV30 13 TGTGCCTGGAGTGAAATGGGGGGGTATGGCTACACCTTC CAWSEMGGYGYTF
NA NA TRBJ1-4 TRBV6-5 13 TGTGCCAGCAGAGACGGGACTAATGAAAAACTGTTTTTT CASRDGTNEKLFF
NA TRBD1 TRBJ1-6 TRBV12-5 16 TGTGCTAGTGGGGGGACAGGGAGTCCCTATAATTCACCCCTCCACTTT CASGGTGSPYNSPLHF
NA NA TRBJ2-3 TRBV3-1/TRBV3-2 16 TGTGCCAGCAGCCACGCTACTCCCTCTAGCACAGATACGCAGTATTTT CASSHATPSSTDTQYF
NA TRBD1 TRBJ2-7 TRBV2 12 TGTGCCAGCAGTCCGACAGGGTACGAGCAGTACTTC CASSPTGYEQYF
NA NA TRBJ1-1 TRBV5-6 17 TGTGCCAGCAGCCTACAGGAACTCAGTTACATGAACACTGAAGCTTTCTTT CASSLQELSYMNTEAFF
once TRBD2 TRBJ2-3 TRBV2 15 TGTGCCAGCAGTGTTTCTCAGGGAGGGGAAGATACGCAGTATTTT CASSVSQGGEDTQYF
once TRBD1 TRBJ1-6 TRBV5-8 14 TGTGCCAGCACCGAGGACAGGGGGCTTTCACCCCTCCACTTT CASTEDRGLSPLHF
NA NA TRBJ1-6 TRBV13 14 TGTGCCAGCAGCTTCTCAGGGAATAATTCACCCCTCCACTTT CASSFSGNNSPLHF
NA TRBD2 TRBJ2-7 TRBV5-5 16 TGTGCCAGCAGCTTGACTAGCGGGGGGCTGTACTACGAGCAGTACTTC CASSLTSGGLYYEQYF
few NA TRBJ1-5 TRBV6-5 13 TGTGCCAGCAGGAGGACAGTGAAACAGCCCCAGCATTTT CASRRTVKQPQHF
NA NA TRBJ1-2 TRBV12-3/TRBV12-4 11 TGTGCCAGCAGCAACAGCCTAGGCTACACCTTC CASSNSLGYTF
NA NA TRBJ1-1 TRBV3-1/TRBV3-2 13 TGTGCCAGCAGCCAAGAGACAGGACCTGAAGCTTTCTTT CASSQETGPEAFF
few NA TRBJ1-2 TRBV6-5 13 TGTGCCAGCAGTTCCCTTGGGCAAGCAAGCTACACCTTC CASSSLGQASYTF
few TRBD1 TRBJ1-2 TRBV6-2/TRBV6-3 14 TGTGCCAGCAGTTATAATAGACAGGGAGTCGGCTACACCTTC CASSYNRQGVGYTF
NA TRBD1 TRBJ1-3 TRBV4-1 15 TGCGCCAGCAGCCAAGCAGGGGGCAGAGGAAACACCATATATTTT CASSQAGGRGNTIYF
NA NA TRBJ1-2 TRBV11-1 11 TGTGCCAGCACGGCGGGATATGGCTACACCTTC CASTAGYGYTF
NA NA TRBJ2-7 TRBV6-5 15 TGTGCCAGCTGGCGTGGGCGGGGGCCCACCTACGAGCAGTACTTC CASWRGRGPTYEQYF
NA NA TRBJ2-7 TRBV6-1 16 TGTGCCAGCAGTGCACGGCTGGCGGCCAATCTAAAGGAGCAGTACTTC CASSARLAANLKEQYF
NA NA TRBJ2-1 TRBV19 15 TGTGCCAGTAGTGCTAATTCACAGGGTAACGGGGAGCAGTTCTTC CASSANSQGNGEQFF
once TRBD1 TRBJ1-4 TRBV2 14 TGTGCCAGCAGTGGGACAGGACCCAATGAAAAACTGTTTTTT CASSGTGPNEKLFF
NA TRBD2 TRBJ2-1 TRBV4-1 17 TGCGCCAGCAGCCAAGTCTCCGGACTAGCGGGGGGGGGTGAGCAGTTCTTC CASSQVSGLAGGGEQFF
NA NA TRBJ1-2 TRBV14 14 TGTGCCAGCCGTGCGGGAGAAGGCGGCTATGGCTACACCTTC CASRAGEGGYGYTF
once NA TRBJ2-1 TRBV6-5 13 TGTGCCAGCGTGGGGAGCTCCTACAATGAGCAGTTCTTC CASVGSSYNEQFF
once NA TRBJ2-3 TRBV27 12 TGTGCCAGCAGTTTTTGGGGCGATACGCAGTATTTT CASSFWGDTQYF
NA TRBD1 TRBJ2-3 TRBV6-5 15 TGTGCCAGCAATACAGGGGGCGCAGGAGCAGATACGCAGTATTTT CASNTGGAGADTQYF
NA NA TRBJ2-5 TRBV24-1 16 TGTGCCACCAGTGACGGCGGGGATAGTTCAAGAGCAACCCAGTACTTC CATSDGGDSSRATQYF
NA TRBD1 TRBJ1-6 TRBV18 18 TGTGCCAGCTCACCAAGACAGGGACTTAGCTCCTATAATTCACCCCTCCACTTT CASSPRQGLSSYNSPLHF
NA NA TRBJ1-2 TRBV28 12 TGTGCCAGCAGGGGACTCAACTATGGCTACACCTTC CASRGLNYGYTF
NA NA TRBJ1-2 TRBV6-6 12 TGTGCCAGCAGTATACAGGGAAGTGGCTACACCTTC CASSIQGSGYTF